Sequencing of this T cell receptor (beta chain) was carried out in a study of regulatory T cells in long-lasting Graves disease. The sample holds a few counts of this clonotype. Time point defined: persistent/refractory GD, antithyroid drugs over 5 years with positive TRAb. PBMC-extracted RNA yielded the TCR library. In building TCR beta libraries, iRepertoire HTBI primers were used together with Arm-PCR of CDR3 regions. From the multiplex PCR reads, TCRdb called clonotypes with MiXCR, one entry per CDR3 protein. Of around 510,000 distinct CDR3 sequences in the sample, less than 25% were seen once. This sequence was found in a female donor with Graves disease. The specimen was peripheral blood mononuclear cells (PBMCs), collected when the disease was refractory, from a patient treated with antithyroid drugs.

The chain's CDR3 is CSAPRGLTEAFF. In DNA, the CDR3 is TGCAGTGCTCCCAGGGGGCTCACTGAAGCTTTCTTT. This chain uses TRBV20-1 with TRBJ1-1; 8 positions agree with TRBD1. Per the germline V gene, CDR1 is DFQATT and CDR2 is SNEGSKA (reference sequence). CDR3 length: 12 amino acids. The ends lost 5 bases at V and 4 bases at J; junction bases unmatched: 3.